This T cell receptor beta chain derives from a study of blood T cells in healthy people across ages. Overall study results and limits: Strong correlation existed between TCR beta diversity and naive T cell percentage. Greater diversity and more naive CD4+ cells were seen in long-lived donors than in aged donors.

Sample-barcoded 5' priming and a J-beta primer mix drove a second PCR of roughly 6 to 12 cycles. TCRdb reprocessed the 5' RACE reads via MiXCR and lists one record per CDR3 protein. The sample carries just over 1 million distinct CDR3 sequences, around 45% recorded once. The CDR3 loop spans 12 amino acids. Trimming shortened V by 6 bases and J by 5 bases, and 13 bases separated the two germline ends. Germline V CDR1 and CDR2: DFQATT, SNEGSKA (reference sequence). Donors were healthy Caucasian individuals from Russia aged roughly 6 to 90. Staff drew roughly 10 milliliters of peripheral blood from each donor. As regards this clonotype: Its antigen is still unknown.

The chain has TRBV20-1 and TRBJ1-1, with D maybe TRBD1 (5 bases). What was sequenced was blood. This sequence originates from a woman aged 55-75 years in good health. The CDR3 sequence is CSASGGVTEAFF. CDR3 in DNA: TGCAGTGCCAGTGGAGGGGTAACTGAAGCTTTCTTT.